These 10 T cell receptor beta chains originate from one sample sequenced in a study of cytomegalovirus exposure and HLA in healthy donors. 60 Vbeta and 13 Jbeta primers were used in PCR. The protocol was immunoSEQ multiplex PCR, while the TCRdb copy is restricted to in-frame clones and leaves out a portion. The table has around 180,000 clones, 65% to 85% seen once. Sequenced sample: PBMCs. The receptors here all came from a man aged 18 to 35 in good health and CMV-seronegative.

The sample holds one count of this clone. This chain connects TRBV4-3 to TRBJ2-1, with D tentatively TRBD1 (5 bases). Germline CDR1 LGHNA, CDR2 YSLEER. Trimming removed 0 bases at V and 0 bases at J, with 15 bases between. The CDR3 is made up of 18 amino acids. As DNA, the CDR3 is TGCGCCAGCAGCCAAGAATTGAGGACACACCGCTCCTACAATGAGCAGTTCTTC. Amino acid sequence: CASSQELRTHRSYNEQFF.

The chain links TRBV10-3 to TRBJ2-7; TRBD1 matches at 9 bases. Germline CDR1 reads ENHRY; CDR2 reads SYGVKD. V trimming: 0 bases; J trimming: 1 base; junction bases outside the gene matches: 4. CDR3 length equals 16 residues. In DNA, the CDR3 is TGTGCCATCAGTGAGTCGGTGGGGACAGGGTCCTACGAGCAGTACTTC. This codes for CAISESVGTGSYEQYF.

CDR3 sequence reads: CASAFGYEQYF. The CDR3 nucleotides read TGTGCCAGCGCATTCGGGTACGAGCAGTACTTC. The chain employs TRBV2 and TRBJ2-7, with D uncertain. The germline V gene has CDR1 SNHLY and CDR2 FYNNEI. This CDR3 is built from 11 residues. V lost 8 bases and J 4 bases, leaving 9 bases between the germline ends.

J is TRBJ2-1 and V is TRBV7-9; unclear D gene. V lost 2 bases to trimming and J lost 8 bases, with 13 bases between them. The CDR3 is 14 amino acids. The V gene's germline CDR1 is SEHNR and CDR2 FQNEAQ (reference sequence). The CDR3 reads CASSLIASLDEQFF. DNA for the CDR3: TGTGCCAGCAGCTTAATTGCCAGTCTCGATGAGCAGTTCTTC.

The V gene is TRBV7-9, the J gene TRBJ1-2; 7 bases are a match to TRBD1. CDR1 and CDR2 (germline): SEHNR, FQNEAQ (reference sequence). The V gene end was trimmed by 1 base and the J gene end by 3 bases; junction bases not matched to a gene: 11. The CDR3 spans 17 residues. CDR3 bases: TGTGCCAGCAGCTTAGGATCGACAGGGTCTAAGGACTATGGCTACACCTTC. It codes for CASSLGSTGSKDYGYTF.

The V gene is TRBV11-2, the J gene TRBJ2-7; unclear D gene. Germline CDR1 is SGHAT and CDR2 is FQNNGV. This CDR3 is 13 amino acids long. The ends were cut back, 6 bases at V and 4 bases at J, with 13 bases in the middle. CDR3 coding DNA: TGTGCCAGCAGGGGTCCGGGTAGTTACGAGCAGTACTTC. Translation: CASRGPGSYEQYF.

V gene TRBV11-3 combines with J gene TRBJ2-1; 11 nucleotides line up with TRBD2. Trimming cost V 0 bases and J 5 bases; bases outside gene matches: 6. The CDR3 loop spans 17 amino acids. Germline V gene data show CDR1 as SGHNT and CDR2 as YENEEA. The CDR3 region has the DNA TGTGCCAGCAGCTTAGACGGAGGGACTAGCGGCCACAATGAGCAGTTCTTC. Residues: CASSLDGGTSGHNEQFF.

The chain uses TRBV19 and TRBJ2-7; the D gene is possibly TRBD1 (6 bases). V was trimmed by 3 bases and J by 7 bases, leaving 13 bases between them. The germline CDR1 and CDR2 sequences are LNHDA and SQIVND (reference sequence). The CDR3 length is 13 residues. In DNA form, the CDR3 reads TGTGCCAGTAGTATGGTGGGGGCAGGGGAGCAGTACTTC. Translating it yields CASSMVGAGEQYF.

This clone was detected once. V and J are TRBV6-6 and TRBJ2-2; possibly TRBD2 for D (6 bases). The germline CDR1 and CDR2 sequences are MNHNY and SVGAGI (reference sequence). Trimming stripped 2 bases from V and 6 bases from J, with 13 bases between. CDR3 length: 15 amino acids. The CDR3 loop is CASSYITGGSGELFF. Here the CDR3 DNA reads TGTGCCAGCAGTTACATCACAGGAGGGTCCGGGGAGCTGTTTTTT.

J is TRBJ1-3 and V is TRBV15; D unclear. The CDR3 consists of 18 residues. In germline, CDR1 is LNHNV, CDR2 YYDKDF (reference sequence). V was clipped by 3 bases and J by 0 bases, with 18 bases between them. CDR3 region: CATSRGRDQVLSGNTIYF. The DNA for the CDR3 is TGTGCCACCAGCAGGGGTCGAGATCAGGTCCTCTCTGGAAACACCATATATTTT.